These T cell receptor beta chains were read from a single sample in a study of cytomegalovirus exposure and HLA in healthy donors. Assay: immunoSEQ multiplex PCR; the TCRdb copy retains only in-frame clones and omits some. The data show approximately 210,000 clones, roughly 82% seen once. The sequencing sample was made of PBMCs. The receptors were sampled from a man aged 35-49 years in good health and CMV-seropositive. Both conserved end residues are part of each CDR3. D genes are given only for firm matches. Size values are once, few and many counts, or a class for expanded clones, and some rows have none.

J gene | V gene | clone size | D gene | CDR3 protein | CDR3 DNA
TRBJ2-1 | TRBV4-1 | . | TRBD1 | CASSQDHAGQGLNEQFF | TGCGCCAGCAGCCAAGATCACGCGGGACAGGGCCTCAATGAGCAGTTCTTC
TRBJ2-3 | TRBV9 | few | . | CASSESDSTDTQYF | TGTGCCAGCAGCGAGAGCGACAGCACAGATACGCAGTATTTT
TRBJ1-3 | TRBV30 | once | . | CAWTPDWTPGNTIYF | TGTGCCTGGACACCGGACTGGACGCCGGGTAACACCATATATTTT
TRBJ1-1 | TRBV5-6 | . | . | CASSFSSVMNTEAFF | TGTGCCAGCAGCTTCTCCAGTGTCATGAACACTGAAGCTTTCTTT
TRBJ2-4 | TRBV29-1 | few | . | CSVRMGGNIQYF | TGCAGCGTTCGGATGGGGGGAAACATTCAGTACTTC
TRBJ2-1 | TRBV27 | . | . | CASSLSRVDEQFF | TGTGCCAGCAGTTTATCCCGCGTGGATGAGCAGTTCTTC
TRBJ2-1 | TRBV5-1 | . | TRBD2 | CASSLAVLSGGGEQFF | TGCGCCAGCAGCTTGGCCGTCTTGAGCGGGGGGGGAGAGCAGTTCTTC
TRBJ2-1 | TRBV11-3 | . | . | CASSLEGAYNEQFF | TGTGCCAGCAGCTTAGAGGGCGCCTACAATGAGCAGTTCTTC
TRBJ2-7 | TRBV6-5 | . | . | CASSYAARSYEQYF | TGTGCCAGCAGTTACGCCGCGAGATCCTACGAGCAGTACTTC
TRBJ1-5 | TRBV5-4 | . | . | CASSLGGGRNQPQHF | TGTGCCAGCAGCTTGGGCGGGGGTAGGAATCAGCCCCAGCATTTT
TRBJ2-7 | TRBV2 | . | TRBD2 | CASGWEGRNEQYF | TGTGCCAGCGGGTGGGAGGGCCGCAACGAGCAGTACTTC
TRBJ2-5 | TRBV15 | . | TRBD1 | CATSRDRDSQETQYF | TGTGCCACCAGCAGAGATCGGGACAGCCAAGAGACCCAGTACTTC
TRBJ2-3 | TRBV7-3 | . | TRBD2 | CASSLGASGSTDTQYF | TGTGCCAGCAGCTTAGGGGCTAGCGGGAGTACAGATACGCAGTATTTT
TRBJ1-2 | TRBV19 | . | TRBD1 | CASRQGASGYTF | TGTGCCAGTAGGCAGGGGGCCTCTGGCTACACCTTC
TRBJ1-1 | TRBV11-3 | . | TRBD1 | CASSHGTDRDEAFF | TGTGCCAGCAGCCACGGGACAGATCGTGATGAAGCTTTCTTT
TRBJ2-3 | TRBV5-1 | . | . | CASSRDPGTYHQGYTQYF | TGCGCCAGTAGCCGGGACCCCGGGACTTACCATCAGGGATATACGCAGTATTTT
TRBJ1-1 | TRBV19 | . | . | CASTWGGTEAFF | TGTGCCAGTACATGGGGGGGCACTGAAGCTTTCTTT
TRBJ2-3 | TRBV4-2 | few | TRBD2 | CASSQDGREGRGDTQYF | TGTGCCAGCAGCCAAGATGGGAGGGAGGGCCGCGGAGATACGCAGTATTTT
TRBJ1-1 | TRBV5-1 | once | . | CASSFGPSGTEAFF | TGCGCCAGCAGCTTCGGGCCATCGGGGACTGAAGCTTTCTTT
TRBJ1-5 | TRBV19 | . | . | CASSTQGSEPQHF | TGTGCCAGTAGTACGCAGGGGAGTGAGCCCCAGCATTTT
TRBJ2-4 | TRBV5-4 | . | . | CASRNRDWGNIQYF | TGTGCCAGCAGGAACCGGGACTGGGGGAACATTCAGTACTTC
TRBJ2-1 | TRBV9 | . | TRBD1 | CASSKADRGNEQFF | TGTGCCAGCAGCAAGGCCGACAGGGGCAATGAGCAGTTCTTC
TRBJ1-1 | TRBV6-5 | . | TRBD1 | CASRSGQAGFTEAFF | TGTGCCAGCAGATCAGGACAGGCAGGATTCACTGAAGCTTTCTTT
TRBJ1-1 | TRBV5-6 | . | TRBD1 | CASSRQGVLSEAFF | TGTGCCAGCAGTCGACAGGGGGTCCTTTCCGAAGCTTTCTTT
TRBJ2-5 | TRBV30 | . | TRBD1 | CAWSVQWGTGWQETQYF | TGTGCCTGGAGTGTACAATGGGGGACAGGGTGGCAAGAGACCCAGTACTTC
TRBJ2-5 | TRBV27 | . | . | CASGDLGPGLLEETQYF | TGTGCCAGCGGAGACCTAGGGCCGGGACTCTTGGAAGAGACCCAGTACTTC
TRBJ2-7 | TRBV25-1 | . | . | CASSVGQRTYEQYF | TGTGCCAGCAGTGTAGGACAGAGGACCTACGAGCAGTACTTC
TRBJ2-1 | TRBV12-5 | . | . | CASGLRSEQFF | TGTGCTAGTGGTTTGCGTAGTGAGCAGTTCTTC